A selection of T cell receptor beta chains follows, all from one sample in a study of regulatory T cells in long-lasting Graves disease. TCRdb re-analysed the multiplex PCR reads in MiXCR, keeping a single row per CDR3 protein. The data hold about 430,000 distinct CDR3 sequences, with approximately 16% observed a single time. The data were also submitted as part of a second study, on T cells in Graves' hyperthyroidism and ophthalmopathy.

The sequences come from peripheral blood mononuclear cells (PBMCs), collected at new diagnosis, from a patient treated with antithyroid drugs. These receptors came from a middle-aged woman with Graves disease. Both conserved end residues are part of each CDR3. Each record gives: clone size, J gene, V gene, D gene, CDR3 length, CDR3 DNA, CDR3 protein. A D gene is named only where the DNA matches it firmly. Size tells how often a clone was seen (once, few, many) or the class of an expanded clone, and some rows leave it out.

abundance: many
j_gene: TRBJ1-1
v_gene: TRBV2
d_gene: -
len: 13
CDR3nt: TGTGCCAGCAACTCACGGGGTTCCACTGAAGCTTTCTTT
CDR3aa: CASNSRGSTEAFF

abundance: -
j_gene: TRBJ2-1
v_gene: TRBV24-1
d_gene: -
len: 13
CDR3nt: TGTGCCACCAGTGATTTGCATGGCGGTGAGCAGTTCTTC
CDR3aa: CATSDLHGGEQFF

abundance: few
j_gene: TRBJ1-2
v_gene: TRBV28
d_gene: -
len: 13
CDR3nt: TGTGCCAGCAGTGGGACTTTTAACTATGGCTACACCTTC
CDR3aa: CASSGTFNYGYTF

abundance: many
j_gene: TRBJ1-2
v_gene: TRBV12-3/TRBV12-4
d_gene: -
len: 14
CDR3nt: TGTGCCAGCAGTCCGCAAACAGGGTCTCGGGGCTACACCTTC
CDR3aa: CASSPQTGSRGYTF

abundance: -
j_gene: TRBJ2-7
v_gene: TRBV5-1
d_gene: -
len: 10
CDR3nt: TGCGCCAGGAGCCTCTACGAGCAGTACTTC
CDR3aa: CARSLYEQYF

abundance: many
j_gene: TRBJ2-7
v_gene: TRBV28
d_gene: -
len: 15
CDR3nt: TGTGCCAGCAGCCCCCATGAGGGCAGAACCTACGAGCAGTACTTC
CDR3aa: CASSPHEGRTYEQYF

abundance: few
j_gene: TRBJ2-5
v_gene: TRBV13
d_gene: TRBD2
len: 19
CDR3nt: TGTGCCAGCAGCTCATACGGACTAGCGGGAGTAATCGGGGAAGAGACCCAGTACTTC
CDR3aa: CASSSYGLAGVIGEETQYF

abundance: -
j_gene: TRBJ1-5
v_gene: TRBV24-1
d_gene: -
len: 12
CDR3nt: TGTGCCACCAGTCGGATGGGGGAGCCCCAGCATTTT
CDR3aa: CATSRMGEPQHF

abundance: many
j_gene: TRBJ2-7
v_gene: TRBV19
d_gene: -
len: 13
CDR3nt: TGTGCCAGTAGTTCACCAGGTGCTAACGAGCAGTACTTC
CDR3aa: CASSSPGANEQYF

abundance: few
j_gene: TRBJ2-7
v_gene: TRBV14
d_gene: TRBD2
len: 15
CDR3nt: TGTGCCAGCAGCCAAGTTAGCGGGGCTCCCAACGAGCAGTACTTC
CDR3aa: CASSQVSGAPNEQYF

abundance: many
j_gene: TRBJ2-1
v_gene: TRBV7-9
d_gene: -
len: 15
CDR3nt: TGTGCCAGCAGGGCTGCGGAGGCGTCCTACAATGAGCAGTTCTTC
CDR3aa: CASRAAEASYNEQFF

abundance: few
j_gene: TRBJ2-7
v_gene: TRBV13
d_gene: TRBD1
len: 15
CDR3nt: TGTGCCAGCAGCTTCAGGGGACAGAAGTCCTACGAGCAGTACTTC
CDR3aa: CASSFRGQKSYEQYF

abundance: many
j_gene: TRBJ2-7
v_gene: TRBV11-2
d_gene: -
len: 14
CDR3nt: TGTGCCAGCAGCCCCACCACAGGGCTCTACGAGCAGTACTTC
CDR3aa: CASSPTTGLYEQYF

abundance: -
j_gene: TRBJ2-2
v_gene: TRBV7-3
d_gene: -
len: 15
CDR3nt: TGTGCCAGCAGCCCGGACGGGGGAGGTACCGGGGAGCTGTTTTTT
CDR3aa: CASSPDGGGTGELFF

abundance: many
j_gene: TRBJ2-7
v_gene: TRBV29-1
d_gene: -
len: 15
CDR3nt: TGCAGCGTTGAGGTTGAAGGAGCCAGCTCCTACGAGCAGTACTTC
CDR3aa: CSVEVEGASSYEQYF

abundance: many
j_gene: TRBJ1-2
v_gene: TRBV7-9
d_gene: TRBD1
len: 15
CDR3nt: TGTGCCAGCAGCTATACAGGGGAGGGGCCGATTGGCTACACCTTC
CDR3aa: CASSYTGEGPIGYTF

abundance: many
j_gene: TRBJ1-1
v_gene: TRBV7-2
d_gene: -
len: 15
CDR3nt: TGTGCCAGCAGCTTAACCTTCCGATGGGACACTGAAGCTTTCTTT
CDR3aa: CASSLTFRWDTEAFF

abundance: many
j_gene: TRBJ2-1
v_gene: TRBV3-1
d_gene: -
len: 18
CDR3nt: TGTGCCAGCAGCCAATCCGTCAAACTAGCCCCCCCTTACAATGAGCAGTTCTTC
CDR3aa: CASSQSVKLAPPYNEQFF

abundance: many
j_gene: TRBJ2-3
v_gene: TRBV29-1
d_gene: TRBD1
len: 16
CDR3nt: TGCAGCGTTGAAGGGTACAGGGGGCGCAGCACAGATACGCAGTATTTT
CDR3aa: CSVEGYRGRSTDTQYF

abundance: many
j_gene: TRBJ2-7
v_gene: TRBV7-2
d_gene: -
len: 13
CDR3nt: TGTGCCAGCAGCTCGGGACATAGATACGAGCAGTACTTC
CDR3aa: CASSSGHRYEQYF

abundance: few
j_gene: TRBJ2-1
v_gene: TRBV5-1
d_gene: TRBD2
len: 16
CDR3nt: TGCGCCAGCAGCTTGGAAGGCGGGAGCCCCTACAATGAGCAGTTCTTC
CDR3aa: CASSLEGGSPYNEQFF

abundance: many
j_gene: TRBJ1-2
v_gene: TRBV29-1
d_gene: -
len: 13
CDR3nt: TGCAGCGTTAGGTGGGACCTTCACTATGGCTACACCTTC
CDR3aa: CSVRWDLHYGYTF

abundance: -
j_gene: TRBJ1-2
v_gene: TRBV4-1
d_gene: -
len: 15
CDR3nt: TGCGCCAGCAGCCAAGCCTCCAGGGGTGACTATGGCTACACCTTC
CDR3aa: CASSQASRGDYGYTF

abundance: -
j_gene: TRBJ2-3
v_gene: TRBV20-1
d_gene: -
len: 12
CDR3nt: TGCAGTGCTAGAGAGTCGGTTGCTACGCAGTATTTT
CDR3aa: CSARESVATQYF

abundance: -
j_gene: TRBJ2-7
v_gene: TRBV19
d_gene: TRBD2
len: 18
CDR3nt: TGTGCCAGTAGTATAACATCCGCCCTGGCTAGCGGGTCCTACGAGCAGTACTTC
CDR3aa: CASSITSALASGSYEQYF

abundance: many
j_gene: TRBJ2-3
v_gene: TRBV20-1
d_gene: TRBD2
len: 16
CDR3nt: TGCAGTGCTAGAGATCGGTTAACCGGGACTAGCGGGAGGGTGTATTTT
CDR3aa: CSARDRLTGTSGRVYF

abundance: -
j_gene: TRBJ1-3
v_gene: TRBV19
d_gene: -
len: 16
CDR3nt: TGTGCCAGTAGTCCAACAACAGCTTCCTCTGGAAACACCATATATTTT
CDR3aa: CASSPTTASSGNTIYF

abundance: few
j_gene: TRBJ2-7
v_gene: TRBV14
d_gene: -
len: 16
CDR3nt: TGTGCCAGCAGCCAAGAACCCCGGGACTCGACTTACGAGCAGTACTTC
CDR3aa: CASSQEPRDSTYEQYF

abundance: -
j_gene: TRBJ1-3
v_gene: TRBV10-3
d_gene: TRBD1
len: 16
CDR3nt: TGTGCCATCAGACGGGACAGGTCTACCTCTGGAAACACCATATATTTT
CDR3aa: CAIRRDRSTSGNTIYF

abundance: few
j_gene: TRBJ2-1
v_gene: TRBV19
d_gene: -
len: 14
CDR3nt: TGTGCCAGTAGAACTCTCGACCCCTCCGATGAGCAGTTCTTC
CDR3aa: CASRTLDPSDEQFF

abundance: -
j_gene: TRBJ2-3
v_gene: TRBV11-2
d_gene: TRBD2
len: 16
CDR3nt: TGTGCCAGCAGCTTACTTCCGGGACTAGCGCTCAATACGCAGTATTTT
CDR3aa: CASSLLPGLALNTQYF

abundance: -
j_gene: TRBJ2-1
v_gene: TRBV5-1
d_gene: -
len: 15
CDR3nt: TGCGCCAGCAGCTCCGGGAGCTACTCCTACAATGAACAGTTCTTC
CDR3aa: CASSSGSYSYNEQFF

abundance: few
j_gene: TRBJ2-5
v_gene: TRBV6-2/TRBV6-3
d_gene: -
len: 16
CDR3nt: TGTGCCAGCAGTTCCAGGGAACCCTTAGACCAAGAGACCCAGTACTTC
CDR3aa: CASSSREPLDQETQYF

abundance: few
j_gene: TRBJ2-6
v_gene: TRBV29-1
d_gene: -
len: 17
CDR3nt: TGCAGCGTTGAAGACGGTGGAGGACCTTCTGGGGCCAACGTCCTGACTTTC
CDR3aa: CSVEDGGGPSGANVLTF

abundance: -
j_gene: TRBJ1-5
v_gene: TRBV7-9
d_gene: TRBD1
len: 12
CDR3nt: TGTGCCTCACAGGGGAGCGATCAGCCCCAGCATTTT
CDR3aa: CASQGSDQPQHF

abundance: -
j_gene: TRBJ2-1
v_gene: TRBV28
d_gene: -
len: 15
CDR3nt: TGTGCCAGCAGTTTACTTCACAGGGTATCTAGTGAGCAGTTCTTC
CDR3aa: CASSLLHRVSSEQFF

abundance: many
j_gene: TRBJ1-1
v_gene: TRBV28
d_gene: -
len: 14
CDR3nt: TGTGCCAGCACCCCGGGGGCTGGGGACACTGAAGCTTTCTTT
CDR3aa: CASTPGAGDTEAFF

abundance: many
j_gene: TRBJ2-2
v_gene: TRBV11-2
d_gene: -
len: 16
CDR3nt: TGTGCCAGCAGCATGAGACCGTTACCCACCACCGGGGAGCTGTTTTTT
CDR3aa: CASSMRPLPTTGELFF

abundance: many
j_gene: TRBJ2-7
v_gene: TRBV6-5
d_gene: TRBD2
len: 14
CDR3nt: TGTGCCAGCAGTTTCGGGACTAGCTTCTACGAGCAGTACTTC
CDR3aa: CASSFGTSFYEQYF

abundance: few
j_gene: TRBJ2-2
v_gene: TRBV9
d_gene: -
len: 12
CDR3nt: TGTGGTTCTGGTCCTAACACCGGGGAGCTGTTTTTT
CDR3aa: CGSGPNTGELFF

abundance: -
j_gene: TRBJ2-2
v_gene: TRBV6-1
d_gene: TRBD2
len: 16
CDR3nt: TGTGCCAGCAGGATCGCAGCGGGAGGGCCAACCGGGGAGCTGTTTTTT
CDR3aa: CASRIAAGGPTGELFF

abundance: many
j_gene: TRBJ1-1
v_gene: TRBV2
d_gene: -
len: 14
CDR3nt: TGTGCCAGCAGTGGAGTCGAGATGAGCACTGAAGCTTTCTTT
CDR3aa: CASSGVEMSTEAFF

abundance: many
j_gene: TRBJ2-7
v_gene: TRBV28
d_gene: TRBD2
len: 19
CDR3nt: TGTGCCAGCGGCAGCGGGATTGTACTAGCGGGACTGAGCTCCTACGAGCAGTACTTC
CDR3aa: CASGSGIVLAGLSSYEQYF

abundance: many
j_gene: TRBJ1-2
v_gene: TRBV27
d_gene: -
len: 17
CDR3nt: TGTGCCAGCAGTGGAGACAGGACCTCTATGGCTATCGGAGGATACACCTTC
CDR3aa: CASSGDRTSMAIGGYTF

abundance: few
j_gene: TRBJ1-1
v_gene: TRBV7-8
d_gene: -
len: 13
CDR3nt: TGTGCCAGCAGCTCGCAGGGGAGCACTGAAGCTTTCTTT
CDR3aa: CASSSQGSTEAFF

abundance: -
j_gene: TRBJ2-1
v_gene: TRBV5-4
d_gene: -
len: 15
CDR3nt: TGTGCCAGCAGCGCGGACATTACCTCCTACAATGAGCAGTTCTTC
CDR3aa: CASSADITSYNEQFF

abundance: many
j_gene: TRBJ2-1
v_gene: TRBV27
d_gene: TRBD2
len: 17
CDR3nt: TGTGCCAGCAGTCTGGGACTAGCGGGAGGGCCCTACAATGAGCAGTTCTTC
CDR3aa: CASSLGLAGGPYNEQFF

abundance: -
j_gene: TRBJ1-2
v_gene: TRBV11-3
d_gene: -
len: 13
CDR3nt: TGTGCCAGCAGCCCGGCTGTGGGCTATGGCTGCACCTTC
CDR3aa: CASSPAVGYGCTF